The 7 T cell receptor beta chains given below trace back to one sample, sequenced in a study of blood T cell repertoires in COVID-19 (TCRdb year 2020). Library method: the immunoSEQ multiplex PCR assay. TCRdb re-hosts the immuneACCESS table, in-frame sequences only. Its copies lack some clones; in the studies checked, an unresolved V gene accounts for under half of them, and the cause for the rest is not known. The sample table records 90,000 or so clones; 86% of these occur just once. Together, the top ten hold 1.2% of the sample. What was sequenced was peripheral blood. All receptors derive from an elderly man with active or convalescent COVID-19.

On this clone itself: Other DNA sequences in this specimen translate into the identical CDR3. This rearrangement joins TRBV5-1 to TRBJ1-5; no clear D. The CDR3 has 13 residues. Per the germline V gene, CDR1 is SGHRS and CDR2 is YFSETQ. Between the trimmed V and J ends, which lost 1 base and 6 bases, there was a span of 8 bases. DNA of the CDR3: TGCGCCAGCAGCTTGTCGGGTAGTCAGCCCCAGCATTTT. This codes for CASSLSGSQPQHF.

This chain connects TRBV7-9 to TRBJ2-2; 8 bases are shared with TRBD2. This CDR3 has 14 amino acids. Trimming removed 8 bases from V and 6 bases from J; junction bases left unmatched: 8. Germline V gene data show CDR1 as SEHNR and CDR2 as FQNEAQ (reference sequence). CDR3 sequence reads: CASWWLAGAGELFF. The CDR3 nucleotides read TGTGCCAGCTGGTGGCTAGCGGGTGCCGGGGAGCTGTTTTTT.

In nucleotides, the CDR3 is TGCGCCAGCAGCCAAGTAAATAGAGGAAACACCATATATTTT. Protein: CASSQVNRGNTIYF. This chain links TRBV4-3 with TRBJ1-3; D ambiguous. Trimming took off 1 base at V and 4 bases at J, with 8 bases between the two ends. Germline CDR1 is LGHNA and CDR2 is YSLEER. The CDR3 spans 14 residues.

V is TRBV6-2 or TRBV6-3 and J is TRBJ2-5, with D possibly matching TRBD1 (5 bases). Germline V gene data show CDR1 as MNHEY and CDR2 as SVGEGT. Trimming shortened V by 4 bases and J by 6 bases, and 15 bases separated the two germline ends. This CDR3 comprises 14 residues. The CDR3 DNA follows: TGTGCCAGCAGTTCCATCGTGGGGCATCAGACCCAGTACTTC. Amino acids: CASSSIVGHQTQYF.

The table lists this clone with a count of one. This chain links TRBV5-4 with TRBJ1-1; the match to TRBD1 covers 7 bases. Looked up from germline, CDR1 is SGHNT and CDR2 is YYREEE (reference sequence). The CDR3 is 16 residues long. Unmatched junction bases numbered 8, after V lost 3 bases and J lost 0 bases. CDR3 in amino acids: CASSWSQGILNTEAFF. The CDR3 coding sequence is TGTGCCAGCAGCTGGTCACAGGGGATTTTGAACACTGAAGCTTTCTTT. Based on the CDR3 plus reference TRBV5-4 and TRBJ1-1, the full variable domain is ETGVTQSPTHLIKTRGQQVTLRCSSQSGHNTVSWYQQALGQGPQFIFQYYREEENGRGNFPPRFSGLQFPNYSSELNVNALELDDSALYLCASSWSQGILNTEAFFGQGTRLTVV.

This clone showed up just a few times. V is TRBV4-2 and J is TRBJ2-7; a weak D match, TRBD2 (6 bases). Germline assignment: CDR1 LGHNA and CDR2 YNFKEQ. The CDR3 is made up of 16 amino acids. V lost 3 bases, J lost 0 bases, and 15 bases lay in between. CDR3 protein: CASSQDLATNSYEQYF. The CDR3 DNA reads TGTGCCAGCAGCCAGGATCTAGCGACAAACTCCTACGAGCAGTACTTC.

In its sample, this clone was seen once. The V call is TRBV7-8, the J call TRBJ2-2, with 7 bases aligning to TRBD1. Per the germline V gene, CDR1 is SGHVS and CDR2 is FQNEAQ. The CDR3 is made up of 15 amino acids. After removal of 8 bases from V and 7 bases from J, the junction contained 13 bases not matched to a gene. The CDR3 sequence is CASLGGAGIFGELFF. In nucleotides, the CDR3 is TGTGCCAGCCTAGGGGGCGCAGGAATTTTCGGGGAGCTGTTTTTT.